Listed here are 32 T cell receptor beta chains from one sample, sequenced in a study of OX40 agonist ivuxolimab in advanced cancers. Only in-frame clones appear in the TCRdb table, and some are missing; sequencing was by immunoSEQ multiplex PCR. This sample has roughly 65,000 clones, with 82% found just once. Material: CD4+ or CD8+ T cells sorted from blood, obtained in a trial of the OX40 agonist ivuxolimab. The receptor set was obtained from an adult with an advanced solid tumor such as melanoma, head and neck, liver or kidney cancer.

Turning to this clone: The same CDR3 arises from other DNA sequences in this sample as well. This chain links TRBV7-2 with TRBJ2-7; unclear D gene. The V gene's germline CDR1 is SGHTA and CDR2 FQGNSA. V shed 5 bases and J shed 0 bases, with 2 bases lying between them. The CDR3 spans 11 residues. The CDR3 bases are TGTGCCAGCAGCCTCTCCTACGAGCAGTACTTC. Amino acid sequence: CASSLSYEQYF.

This clone was detected only once. The gene calls are TRBV28 and TRBJ2-2; no clear D. Germline CDR1 MDHEN, CDR2 SYDVKM. This CDR3 has 16 residues. V lost 3 bases, J lost 0 bases, and 11 bases lay in between. In DNA form, the CDR3 reads TGTGCCAGCAGTTTTCGATACAGCACGAACACCGGGGAGCTGTTTTTT. This sequence encodes CASSFRYSTNTGELFF.

The J gene is TRBJ2-1, the V gene TRBV5-4; 7 nucleotides align to TRBD2. Germline V CDR1 and CDR2: SGHNT, YYREEE (reference sequence). The CDR3 has 13 residues. J lost 8 bases, V lost 5 bases, and 7 bases had no gene match. CDR3 DNA: TGTGCCAGCAGTCGGACTAGTTTAGATGAGCAGTTCTTC. This translates into CASSRTSLDEQFF.

In its sample, this clone was seen a few times. This chain joins TRBV13 and TRBJ1-2; possibly TRBD1 for D (6 bases). Looked up from germline, CDR1 is PRHDT and CDR2 is FYEKMQ (reference sequence). The V gene lost 4 bases and the J gene lost 8 bases, with 20 bases spanning the gap. This CDR3 is 15 amino acids long. The CDR3 protein is CASSSHREKKGGYTF. The CDR3 DNA follows: TGTGCCAGCAGCTCCCACAGGGAGAAGAAGGGCGGCTACACCTTC.

The chain couples TRBV6-5 to TRBJ1-3; D is ambiguous. Trimming removed 3 bases from V and 0 bases from J, with 9 bases in between. The CDR3 consists of 15 residues. CDR1 MNHEY and CDR2 SVGAGI come from the germline V gene. The CDR3 DNA follows: TGTGCCAGCAGTTATACCCGGACCTCTGGAAACACCATATATTTT. Protein: CASSYTRTSGNTIYF.

The chain combines TRBV6-5 with TRBJ1-2; D possibly corresponds to TRBD1 (5 bases). Per germline, CDR1 MNHEY and CDR2 SVGAGI. V lost 0 bases to trimming and J lost 5 bases, with 10 bases between them. This CDR3 has 14 amino acids. CDR3 coding DNA: TGTGCCAGCAGTTACTCGGGCAGGGAGTATGGCTACACCTTC. Protein: CASSYSGREYGYTF.

The J gene is TRBJ1-1, the V gene TRBV28; D gene ambiguous. From germline, CDR1 is MDHEN and CDR2 SYDVKM. Trimming left V 3 bases short and J 10 bases short, with 27 bases between. This CDR3 has 17 residues. As DNA, the CDR3 is TGTGCCAGCAGTTTTGACGAATTGACGCGACCCCTCGTCCGAGCTTTCTTT. This encodes CASSFDELTRPLVRAFF.

J is TRBJ1-2 and V is TRBV19; the D gene is possibly TRBD1 (5 bases). Germline V gene sequence: CDR1 LNHDA, CDR2 SQIVND (reference sequence). Trimming cost V 6 bases and J 7 bases, with 18 bases left between them. The CDR3 is made up of 14 amino acids. This chain's CDR3 is CASSVSGAAVGYTF. The DNA of the CDR3 is TGTGCCAGTAGCGTAAGTGGGGCGGCCGTTGGCTACACCTTC.

The V and J genes are TRBV2 and TRBJ2-7; D is ambiguous. Germline values: CDR1 SNHLY, CDR2 FYNNEI. The CDR3 is 13 residues long. V dropped 9 bases and J dropped 0 bases, with 12 bases sitting between them. The CDR3 sequence is CASRPGRSYEQYF. In DNA form, the CDR3 reads TGTGCCAGTAGACCGGGCCGCTCCTACGAGCAGTACTTC.

This clone was seen just once. This chain joins TRBV5-1 and TRBJ2-7; possibly TRBD2 for D (6 bases). Deletions cut 2 bases from V and 0 bases from J, with 9 bases between. The germline V gene encodes CDR1 SGHRS and CDR2 YFSETQ. There are 14 residues in the CDR3. This CDR3 reads CASSFGGLSYEQYF. CDR3 sequence (DNA): TGCGCCAGCAGCTTCGGGGGACTCTCCTACGAGCAGTACTTC.

V and J are TRBV6-1 and TRBJ1-5; 11 positions agree with TRBD1. CDR3 size: 18 residues. Trimming took 0 bases from V and 6 from J; bases not matched to a gene: 10. Germline V gene sequence: CDR1 MNHNS, CDR2 SASEGT. DNA for the CDR3: TGTGCCAGCAGTGAAGCGCAGGACAGGGGGCACTTGGGTCAGCCCCAGCATTTT. It specifies CASSEAQDRGHLGQPQHF.

The chain joins TRBV5-5 to TRBJ2-5; D call uncertain. Germline CDR1 and CDR2: SGHKS and YYEKEE (reference sequence). The germline V and J ends were trimmed by 2 bases and 1 base, with 3 bases remaining between them. There are 12 residues in the CDR3. CDR3 protein: CASSFPQETQYF. The CDR3 nucleotides read TGTGCCAGCAGCTTCCCCCAAGAGACCCAGTACTTC.

The genes are TRBV28 and TRBJ2-1, with 11 positions matching TRBD2. After removal of 6 bases from V and 10 bases from J, the junction contained 14 bases not matched to a gene. The CDR3 has 16 residues. Germline CDR1 reads MDHEN; CDR2 reads SYDVKM. The CDR3 DNA sequence: TGTGCCAGCAGCCCTCAGGGTAGCGGGAGGGTGGGGGAGCAGTTCTTC. Translating it yields CASSPQGSGRVGEQFF.

This clone was detected only once. The V call is TRBV4-2, the J call TRBJ2-1, with a weak D call TRBD2 (6 bases). The germline V gene has CDR1 LGHNA and CDR2 YNFKEQ. V lost 0 bases and J lost 2, with 11 bases in between. CDR3 length equals 16 residues. Written as DNA, the CDR3 is TGTGCCAGCAGCCAAGAGATTGGCGGGGCCTACAATGAGCAGTTCTTC. Amino acids: CASSQEIGGAYNEQFF.

The CDR3 here is CASSLGQTGANVLTF. In DNA, the CDR3 is TGTGCCAGCAGCTTGGGCCAGACTGGGGCCAACGTCCTGACTTTC. V is TRBV7-2 and J is TRBJ2-6; D ambiguous. CDR1 is SGHTA and CDR2 is FQGNSA in the germline V gene. V lost 3 bases and J lost 2, with 8 bases in between. The CDR3 is made up of 15 amino acids. Full variable domain (missing parts from reference TRBV7-2 and TRBJ2-6): GAGVSQSPSNKVTEKGKDVELRCDPISGHTALYWYRQSLGQGLEFLIYFQGNSAPDKSGLPSDRFSAERTGGSVSTLTIQRTQQEDSAVYLCASSLGQTGANVLTFGAGSRLTVL.

A few counts support this clone. V usage is TRBV27 and J usage is TRBJ1-4; 10 bases are shared with TRBD1. V was pared by 6 bases and J by 0 bases, with 10 bases of the junction left unmatched. This CDR3 has 18 residues. Per germline, CDR1 MNHEY and CDR2 SMNVEV (reference sequence). The CDR3, as DNA: TGTGCCAGCAGGGTGAGGGGACAGGGGTTTTCAACTAATGAAAAACTGTTTTTT. Amino acid sequence: CASRVRGQGFSTNEKLFF. The whole variable domain, filled in from reference TRBV27 and TRBJ1-4, reads EAQVTQNPRYLITVTGKKLTVTCSQNMNHEYMSWYRQDPGLGLRQIYYSMNVEVTDKGDVPEGYKVSRKEKRNFPLILESPSPNQTSLYFCASRVRGQGFSTNEKLFFGSGTQLSVL.

J is TRBJ2-1 and V is TRBV6-5; D tentatively fits TRBD1 or TRBD2 (5 bases each). The CDR3 spans 15 residues. The V and J ends lost 2 bases and 6 bases respectively, with 14 bases between them. Germline V lookup: CDR1 MNHEY, CDR2 SVGAGI. CDR3 region: CASSYPTGTGNEQFF. As DNA, the CDR3 is TGTGCCAGCAGTTACCCTACGGGAACAGGCAATGAGCAGTTCTTC.

The gene calls are TRBV20-1 and TRBJ2-1; D gene ambiguous. Between the trimmed V and J ends, which lost 3 bases and 10 bases, there was a span of 7 bases. Germline V gene lookup returns CDR1 DFQATT and CDR2 SNEGSKA (reference sequence). This CDR3 is built from 10 residues. The chain's CDR3 is CSASGQEQFF. CDR3 DNA: TGCAGTGCTAGTGGTCAGGAGCAGTTCTTC.

By sample fraction, this clone is large. The chain joins TRBV9 to TRBJ2-1; D remains ambiguous. CDR1 is SGDLS and CDR2 is YYNGEE in the germline V gene. This CDR3 has 13 residues. Trimming left V 2 bases short and J 9 bases short, with 12 bases between. For the CDR3, the DNA is TGTGCCAGCAGCGTGAACTCAGACCGTGAGCAGTTCTTC. It codes for CASSVNSDREQFF.

This clone occurred once. V and J are TRBV2 and TRBJ1-6; D remains ambiguous. This CDR3 region has 13 residues. Germline CDR1 and CDR2: SNHLY and FYNNEI. Trimming took 8 bases from V and 7 from J, leaving 12 bases between them. The CDR3 DNA reads as TGTGCCAGCGCCCTGTACCAAAATTCACCCCTCCACTTT. Its protein is CASALYQNSPLHF.

The CDR3 DNA reads as TGTGCCAGCAGCTCTGGCTACCGACGGGACGAGCAGTACTTC. It codes for CASSSGYRRDEQYF. This chain uses TRBV28 with TRBJ2-7, with D hard to call. The V gene's germline CDR1 is MDHEN and CDR2 SYDVKM. The CDR3 runs to 14 residues. Trimming removed 6 bases from V and 5 bases from J, with 17 bases in between.

This chain connects TRBV5-4 to TRBJ1-3; D is possibly TRBD1 (5 bases). Germline CDR1 is SGHNT and CDR2 is YYREEE (reference sequence). The CDR3 consists of 17 residues. V lost 2 bases and J lost 0, with 15 bases in between. CDR3 region: CASSFIGGGSSGNTIYF. The CDR3 region has the DNA TGTGCCAGCAGCTTTATTGGGGGGGGGAGCTCTGGAAACACCATATATTTT.

This clone was seen just once. The chain couples TRBV6-1 to TRBJ1-1; 9 bases match TRBD1. This CDR3 region has 15 residues. Germline V CDR1 and CDR2: MNHNS, SASEGT. J lost 4 bases, V lost 7 bases, and 10 bases had no gene match. As DNA, the CDR3 is TGTGCCAGCATTATAACAGGGGGCTGGGGCACTGAAGCTTTCTTT. Translation gives CASIITGGWGTEAFF.

The chain has TRBV30 and TRBJ1-2; 8 positions match TRBD1. The CDR3 runs to 13 residues. The V gene end was trimmed by 2 bases and the J gene end by 8 bases; junction bases not matched to a gene: 7. Germline V gene lookup returns CDR1 GTSNPN and CDR2 SVGIG (reference sequence). CDR3 region: CAWSMAGGPGYTF. In DNA form, the CDR3 reads TGTGCCTGGAGTATGGCAGGGGGCCCGGGCTACACCTTC.

The chain uses TRBV27 and TRBJ1-3; 7 nucleotides align to TRBD1. Germline CDR1 MNHEY, CDR2 SMNVEV (reference sequence). Trimming took 4 bases from V and 3 from J; bases not matched to a gene: 12. This CDR3 is built from 17 residues. Here the CDR3 DNA reads TGTGCCAGCAGTTCCCGGGACAGCCAAATACTTGGAAACACCATATATTTT. This gives the protein CASSSRDSQILGNTIYF.

V is TRBV28 and J is TRBJ1-2, with D perhaps TRBD1 (6 bases). CDR3 length: 13 amino acids. The V end was cut by 3 bases, the J end by 7 bases, with 12 bases between. Germline CDR1 MDHEN, CDR2 SYDVKM. As DNA, the CDR3 is TGTGCCAGCAGTTTGAGTAAGGGGGGTGGCTACACCTTC. Residues: CASSLSKGGGYTF.

This CDR3 is CASSLFRGRNEAFF. In DNA, the CDR3 is TGTGCCAGCAGTTTATTCCGGGGCCGAAATGAAGCTTTCTTT. The chain combines TRBV28 with TRBJ1-1, with TRBD1 as a possible D gene (5 bases). The CDR3 has 14 residues. CDR1 and CDR2 from the germline V gene are MDHEN and SYDVKM. V was cut by 1 base and J by 7 bases, with 13 bases left in between.

V and J are TRBV11-2 and TRBJ2-1, with D perhaps given as TRBD1 or TRBD2 (5 bases each). Germline V gives CDR1 SGHAT, CDR2 FQNNGV. V was clipped by 3 bases and J by 6 bases, with 18 bases between them. The CDR3 loop spans 16 amino acids. CDR3 coding DNA: TGTGCCAGCAGCTTGTCCACCGGGACCGGGCGCAATGAGCAGTTCTTC. Protein product: CASSLSTGTGRNEQFF.

The chain couples TRBV6-5 to TRBJ2-1; 11 bases match TRBD2. The CDR3 has 14 residues. V lost 6 bases, J lost 7 bases, and 5 bases stayed unmatched. Germline V CDR1 and CDR2: MNHEY, SVGAGI. The CDR3 spells CASRLAGARNEQFF. Here the CDR3 DNA reads TGTGCCAGCAGACTAGCGGGAGCTCGGAATGAGCAGTTCTTC.

The CDR3 region is CASSAPYGSPAEQYV. DNA for the CDR3: TGTGCCAGCAGCGCTCCCTATGGGTCCCCTGCCGAGCAGTACGTC. J is TRBJ2-7 and V is TRBV11-1; no reliable D call. Trimming cost V 5 bases and J 6 bases, with 20 bases left between them. The CDR3 is 15 amino acids. Per the germline V gene, CDR1 is SGHAT and CDR2 is FQDESV (reference sequence).

This chain links TRBV7-3 with TRBJ1-1; maybe TRBD1 (5 bases). Looked up from germline, CDR1 is SGHTA and CDR2 is FQGTGA. This CDR3 is built from 15 residues. V was clipped by 0 bases and J by 0 bases, with 8 bases between them. The chain's CDR3 is CASSLTRQMNTEAFF. CDR3 nucleotides: TGTGCCAGCAGCTTAACCCGACAGATGAACACTGAAGCTTTCTTT.

The rearrangement links TRBV4-1 to TRBJ2-7, with no clear D. This CDR3 contains 15 residues. Germline CDR1 is MGHRA and CDR2 is YSYEKL. The V and J ends lost 3 bases and 0 bases respectively, with 12 bases between them. CDR3 sequence reads: CASSQTVLNSYEQYV. The CDR3 DNA is TGCGCCAGCAGCCAGACCGTCCTTAACTCCTACGAGCAGTACGTC.